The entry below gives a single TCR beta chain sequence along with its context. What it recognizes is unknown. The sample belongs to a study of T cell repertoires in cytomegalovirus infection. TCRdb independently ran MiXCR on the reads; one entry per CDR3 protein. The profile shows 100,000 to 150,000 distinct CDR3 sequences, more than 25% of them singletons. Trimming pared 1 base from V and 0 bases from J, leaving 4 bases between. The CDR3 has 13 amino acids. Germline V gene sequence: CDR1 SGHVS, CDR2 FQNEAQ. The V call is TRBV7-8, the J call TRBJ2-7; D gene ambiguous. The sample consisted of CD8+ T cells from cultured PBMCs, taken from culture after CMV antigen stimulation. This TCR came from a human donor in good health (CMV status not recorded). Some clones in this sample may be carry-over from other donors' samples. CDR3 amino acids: CASSLEVSYEQYF. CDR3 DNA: TGTGCCAGCAGCTTAGAGGTCTCCTACGAGCAGTACTTC.